The present TCR beta chain was sequenced within a study of tissue T cells after allogeneic stem cell transplantation (dated 2022 in TCRdb). For the study in its entirety: The study profiled TCR beta repertoires across many tissues from research autopsies of patients with and without GVHD, plus mouse models of GVHD. On the human side, the study was prospective and observational, with no blinding or randomization. Beyond this particular receptor, the publication reports: In both patients and mice, T cells from blood and spleen picked up only a limited part of the TCR repertoire that was detected in tissues. The patient cohort was small and clinically heterogeneous, and sampling depth was acknowledged as a limitation. Which tissue TCRs were alloreactive or antigen-specific was not determined in the study, and some of the clones might have been host cells that persisted. Only a few T cell clones appeared in more than one patient, yet motif-based clustering showed tissue-specific repertoire signatures that were shared between patients. Within patients, how anatomically similar tissues were was a major factor shaping TCR repertoire composition, regardless of disease or transplant status.

Receptor libraries were prepared by the immunoSEQ multiplex PCR assay. Adaptive Biotechnologies performed TCRbeta CDR3 sequencing at survey depth and reported CDR3 sequences, V/J genes, productive frequency, and template counts. Amplification of TCR beta CDR3 regions was performed from genomic DNA rather than from RNA. Per the source publication's procedure: Pairwise repertoire overlap between tissues was quantified with Jensen-Shannon divergence, where 1 means complete divergence and 0 identical. Tissues were clustered by single-linkage agglomerative hierarchical clustering of pairwise JSD values and displayed as dendrograms. All patient samples were analyzed with GLIPH2 using simulation_depth 1000, kmer_min_depth 3 and cdr3_length_cutoff 8, and only groups containing more than two unique CDR3s were kept. A standardized tissue-overlap score was calculated by extrapolating Jaccard GLIPH-group overlap across patients to a standard repertoire size of 1000 clones. To look at how diversity was associated with clinical or experimental variables, linear mixed-effect models were used, with tissue treated as a fixed effect and individual treated as a random effect. Here the immuneACCESS table is served through TCRdb, limited to in-frame sequences with V and J called. Missing clones are a known gap in these copies; in checked studies unresolved V genes cover under half, and the rest lacks a known reason. V and J calls and clone size are given by that table; D and trimming were obtained from the DNA. Across this sample there are about 11,000 clones, with roughly two fifths seen only once. Approximately 1.7% of the sample is in the top ten clones.

Sample time point, as interpreted from the label and publication: mouse harvest day 7 after allogeneic transplant. Each mouse graft consisted of 10^7 T-cell-depleted bone marrow cells plus 10^6 splenic CD5+ T cells and was given by tail vein injection. Mouse GVHD was modeled in a major MHC-mismatch B6 (H2b) into BALB/c (H2d) model, with tissues profiled at day 7 or 14. Mouse tissues and retro-orbital blood were harvested on day 7 or 14 post-transplant using separate sterile tools per animal; livers were flushed beforehand. Before genomic DNA was isolated with the DNeasy Blood & Tissue Kit, mouse tissues were minced with razor blades in buffered saline. Regarding this clone: The antigen it recognizes is unknown. Mouse gene names and germline sequences are used here. The read finishes 1 residue shy of the CDR3 end, and the germline J gene is used to complete it.

The cysteine opens and the phenylalanine closes a CDR3 of 14 amino acids. The DNA shown is the part of the CDR3 that was read: 39 bases, in frame from base 1. The germline V gene (reference sequence) yields SNHLY for CDR1 and FYNGKV for CDR2. Cut back by 4 bases and 0 bases, the V and J ends lie 8 bases apart. This sequence originates from a female BALB/c mouse given C57BL/6 T cells with graft-versus-host disease after an allogeneic hematopoietic cell transplant. Sequenced sample: skin. The sequence links TRBV3 to TRBJ2-5; the D gene cannot be resolved reliably. The covered CDR3 bases are TGTGCCAGCAGCTCATTGTCTAACCAAGACACCCAGTAC. This gives the protein CASSSLSNQDTQY. In full, the CDR3 is CASSSLSNQDTQYF.